This T cell receptor (beta chain) was identified during a study of blood T cell repertoires in COVID-19. About the research overall: Sites across the United States, Italy and Spain contributed samples from acute and convalescent COVID-19.

Sequencing used immunoSEQ multiplex PCR; TCRdb keeps in-frame clones, though not all of them. The sample records 350,000 or so clones, over 75% being singletons. All recovered Cohort 3 donors got two negative PCRs, got clearance, or saw symptom resolution. CDR3 length: 14 residues. V was trimmed by 5 bases and J by 4 bases, leaving 14 bases between them. The V gene's germline CDR1 is SGHTA and CDR2 FQGNSA. This chain uses TRBV7-2 with TRBJ1-2; D is uncertain. Sample: PBMCs or T cells enriched from blood (not recorded which). The clonotype comes from a woman aged 25-40 years who had recovered from COVID-19. CDR3 bases: TGTGCCAGCAGCCCCGACACCAACTTCTATGGCTACACCTTC. Translated: CASSPDTNFYGYTF.